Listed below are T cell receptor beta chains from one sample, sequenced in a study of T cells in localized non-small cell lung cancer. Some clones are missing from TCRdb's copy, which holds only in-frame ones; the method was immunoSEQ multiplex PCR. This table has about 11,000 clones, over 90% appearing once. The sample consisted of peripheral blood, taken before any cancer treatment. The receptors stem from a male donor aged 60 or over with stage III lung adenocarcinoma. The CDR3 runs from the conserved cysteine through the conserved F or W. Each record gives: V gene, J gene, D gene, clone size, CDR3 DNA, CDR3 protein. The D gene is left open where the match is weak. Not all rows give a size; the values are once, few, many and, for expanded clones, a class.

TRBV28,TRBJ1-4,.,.,TGTGCCAGCAGTGGACGGGAAAAACTGTTTTTT,CASSGREKLFF
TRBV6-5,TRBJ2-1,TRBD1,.,TGTGCCAGCAGTTACCTCGGACAGGGGGCCGTCAATGAGCAGTTCTTC,CASSYLGQGAVNEQFF
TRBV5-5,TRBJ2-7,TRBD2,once,TGTGCCAGCACCAAACCGGGACTACTCTACGAGCAGTACTTC,CASTKPGLLYEQYF
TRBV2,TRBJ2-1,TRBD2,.,TGTGCCAGCAGTGGGCTAGCGGTTTCAAGTGAGCAGTTCTTC,CASSGLAVSSEQFF
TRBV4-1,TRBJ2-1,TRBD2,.,TGCGCCAGCAGCGGTAGGGGGACTAGCGCTAACAATGAGCAGTTCTTC,CASSGRGTSANNEQFF
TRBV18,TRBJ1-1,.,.,TGTGCCAGCTCACCACCGCCGGGAGGTGAAGCTTTCTTT,CASSPPPGGEAFF
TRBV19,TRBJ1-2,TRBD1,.,TGTGCCAGTAGCGTCCCGGGACAGGGGGCCGGGGACTATGGCTACACCTTC,CASSVPGQGAGDYGYTF
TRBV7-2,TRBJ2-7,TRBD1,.,TGTGCCAGCAGTCTCCGGGACAGGGTCCACGAGCAGTACTTC,CASSLRDRVHEQYF
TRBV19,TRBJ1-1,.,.,TGTGCCAGTATCACCGACAGGAGCATGAACACTGAAGCTTTCTTT,CASITDRSMNTEAFF
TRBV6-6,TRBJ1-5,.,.,TGTGCCAGCGGCAGGGTCAGCAATCAGCCCCAGCATTTT,CASGRVSNQPQHF
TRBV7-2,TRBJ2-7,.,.,TGTGCCAGCAGCTCCCGGGACACCTACGAGCAGTACTTC,CASSSRDTYEQYF
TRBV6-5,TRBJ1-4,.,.,TGTGCCAGCACCAATCCGGGTCGCCATGAAAAACTGTTTTTT,CASTNPGRHEKLFF
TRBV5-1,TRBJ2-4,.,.,TGCGCCAGCAGCTTGGGCGGTGGGGAGAACATTCAGTACTTC,CASSLGGGENIQYF
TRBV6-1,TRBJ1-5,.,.,TGTGCCAGCACCGGCGGGAATCAGCCCCAGCATTTT,CASTGGNQPQHF
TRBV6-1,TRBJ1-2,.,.,TGTGCCAGCAGTCGGGGGGCGAACTATGGCTACACCTTC,CASSRGANYGYTF
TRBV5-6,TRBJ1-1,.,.,TGTGCCAGCAGCTTGAACAGTGAAGCTTTCTTT,CASSLNSEAFF
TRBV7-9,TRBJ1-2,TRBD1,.,TGTGCCAGCAGCCGGACAGGGGATCGATATGGCTACACCTTC,CASSRTGDRYGYTF
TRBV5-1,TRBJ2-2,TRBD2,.,TGCGCCAGCAGACAAGCGGGAAACACCGGGGAGCTGTTTTTT,CASRQAGNTGELFF
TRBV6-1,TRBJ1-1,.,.,TGTGCCAGCCGCCCTGGGGGAGAAGCTTTCTTT,CASRPGGEAFF
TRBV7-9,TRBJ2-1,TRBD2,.,TGTGCCAGCAGCAGAGCGGCGGGAGGTGAGCAGTTCTTC,CASSRAAGGEQFF
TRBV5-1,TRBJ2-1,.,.,TGCGCCAGCAGCCCGAATCCAAGGGACTCAAACTTGAACAATGAGCAGTTCTTC,CASSPNPRDSNLNNEQFF
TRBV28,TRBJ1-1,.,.,TGTGCCAGCAGTTTTCACACTGAAGCTTTCTTT,CASSFHTEAFF
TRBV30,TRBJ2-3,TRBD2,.,TGTGCAACCCTCGGGACTAGCGGGAGGCGAAGTACAGATACGCAGTATTTT,CATLGTSGRRSTDTQYF
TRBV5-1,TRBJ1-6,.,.,TGCGCCAGCAGCTTGGGTGACGTAGCTAATTCACCCCTCCACTTT,CASSLGDVANSPLHF
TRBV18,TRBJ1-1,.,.,TGTGCCAGCTCAGAGGACCCGAACACTGAAGCTTTCTTT,CASSEDPNTEAFF
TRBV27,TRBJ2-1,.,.,TGTGCCAGCAGTTTTACGTGGCGGACAGATCCTTACAATGAGCAGTTCTTC,CASSFTWRTDPYNEQFF
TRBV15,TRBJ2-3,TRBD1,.,TGTGCCACCAGCAGAGACATGGCCAGGGGGCGAGATACGCAGTATTTT,CATSRDMARGRDTQYF
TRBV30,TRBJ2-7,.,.,TGTGCCTGGAGTGTAGGGGGGACCTCCTACGAGCAGTACTTC,CAWSVGGTSYEQYF
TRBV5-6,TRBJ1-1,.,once,TGTGCCAGCAGCCTTAACAGGGTTAAGGACACTGAAGCTTTCTTT,CASSLNRVKDTEAFF
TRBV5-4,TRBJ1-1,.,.,TGTGCCAGCAAAGTACAGGGAGGTACTGAAGCTTTCTTT,CASKVQGGTEAFF
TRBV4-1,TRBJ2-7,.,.,TGCGCCAGCAGCCAAGTAGCCGGGTTTGGCGAGCAGTACTTC,CASSQVAGFGEQYF
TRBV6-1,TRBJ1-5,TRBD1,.,TGTGCCAGCAGTGAAGCAGGGGGCGGGAAGCCCCAGCATTTT,CASSEAGGGKPQHF
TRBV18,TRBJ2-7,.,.,TGTGCCAGCTCACCAGCGGCAGGGGAAGTCAGCGAGCAGTACTTC,CASSPAAGEVSEQYF
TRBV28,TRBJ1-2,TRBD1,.,TGTGCCAGCACTCACTCTGGGCAGGGGGCTAGCTACACCTTC,CASTHSGQGASYTF
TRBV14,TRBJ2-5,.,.,TGTGCCAGCAGCTTGCCGGGACCGCAAGAGACCCAGTACTTC,CASSLPGPQETQYF
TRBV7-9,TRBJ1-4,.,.,TGTGCCAGCAGCCATGACAGCTTGATAACAACTAATGAAAAACTGTTTTTT,CASSHDSLITTNEKLFF
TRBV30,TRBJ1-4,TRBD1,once,TGTGCCTGGGGCCCCAGGGGGGAAAAACTGTTTTTT,CAWGPRGEKLFF
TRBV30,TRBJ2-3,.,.,TGTGCCTGGAGTGCCCGCAGAGATACGCAGTATTTT,CAWSARRDTQYF